This T cell receptor (beta chain) was identified in a study of PD-1 blockade in classical Hodgkin lymphoma. Time point of the sample: cycle 4 day 1 (C4D1), after more than five weeks of nivolumab. Every patient had relapsed following autologous stem cell transplantation, and cohorts differed in brentuximab vedotin exposure. The patients, who had relapsed/refractory classical Hodgkin lymphoma, achieved best responses of complete response, partial response or progressive disease. V lost 3 bases to trimming and J lost 1 base, with 7 bases between them. This CDR3 has 13 residues. The germline gives CDR1 SGDLS, CDR2 YYNGEE. TCRdb's table, derived via immunoSEQ multiplex PCR, lists solely in-frame clones and lacks some. The data hold around 25,000 clones, with under 85% observed a single time.

The sample was peripheral blood mononuclear cells (PBMCs), taken before the fourth cycle of nivolumab. The sequence came from a human donor with classical Hodgkin lymphoma. V gene TRBV9 combines with J gene TRBJ1-1; D call uncertain. The CDR3 loop reads CASSASGNTEAFF. The CDR3 DNA is TGTGCCAGCAGCGCCTCCGGGAACACTGAAGCTTTCTTT.